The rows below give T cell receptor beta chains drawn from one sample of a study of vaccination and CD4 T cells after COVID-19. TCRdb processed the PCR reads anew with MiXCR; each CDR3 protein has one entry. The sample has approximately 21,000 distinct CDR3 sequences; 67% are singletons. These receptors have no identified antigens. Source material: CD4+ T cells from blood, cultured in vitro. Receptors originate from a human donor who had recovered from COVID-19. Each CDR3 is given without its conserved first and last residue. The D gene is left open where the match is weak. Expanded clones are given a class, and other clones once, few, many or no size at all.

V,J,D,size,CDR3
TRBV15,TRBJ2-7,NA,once,ATSRDLFVVGGSYEQY
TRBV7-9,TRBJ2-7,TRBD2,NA,ASSLRGREGAYEQY
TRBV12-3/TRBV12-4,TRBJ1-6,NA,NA,ASSFRVEGSPLH
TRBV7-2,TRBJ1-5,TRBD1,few,ASSFGDRGSEPQH
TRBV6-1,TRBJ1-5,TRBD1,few,ASKGANQPQH
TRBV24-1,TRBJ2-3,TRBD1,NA,ATSEGGQGSTDTQY
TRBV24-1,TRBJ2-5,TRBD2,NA,ATSDPSGRTETQY
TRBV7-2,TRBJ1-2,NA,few,ASSLSDQRGYT
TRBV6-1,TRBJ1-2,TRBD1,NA,ASKDGQGAAYGYT
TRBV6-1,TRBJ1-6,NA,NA,ASSEARPESSYNSPLH
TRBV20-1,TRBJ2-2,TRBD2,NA,SAPRSGRTNTGELF
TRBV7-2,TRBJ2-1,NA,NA,ASSSRYHEQF
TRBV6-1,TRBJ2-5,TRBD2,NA,ASSPFTSGLETQY
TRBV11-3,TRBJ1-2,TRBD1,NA,ASSPPPSPQGANYGYT
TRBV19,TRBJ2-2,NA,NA,ASRDGQNTGELF
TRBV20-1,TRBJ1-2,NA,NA,SARRQTNYGYT
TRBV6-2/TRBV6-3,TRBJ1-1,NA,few,ASSRRNWGTEAF
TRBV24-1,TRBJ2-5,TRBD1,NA,ATSDWTGVEETQY
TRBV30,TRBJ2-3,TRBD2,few,ALGTSGNTDTQY
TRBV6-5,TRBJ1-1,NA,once,ASSYGTTFPEAF
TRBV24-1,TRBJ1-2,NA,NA,ATGTTGGYT
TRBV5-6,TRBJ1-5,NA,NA,ASSPSGLKTSNQPQH
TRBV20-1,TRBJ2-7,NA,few,SASASHEQY
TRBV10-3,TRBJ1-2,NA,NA,AISARQSYGYT
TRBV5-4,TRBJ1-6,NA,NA,ASSRDAGSYNSPLH
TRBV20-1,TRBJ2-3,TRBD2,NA,SASPTSGRSAQY